This is a list of T cell receptor beta chains from one sample in a study of blood T cell repertoires in COVID-19. Repertoires were generated with immunoSEQ multiplex PCR, while TCRdb's copy carries only in-frame clones and drops some. This table has hundreds of thousands of clones, more than 80% appearing once. The source material was PBMCs or T cells enriched from blood (not recorded which). These receptors were taken from a man between 18 and 29 years old who had recovered from COVID-19. The CDR3 runs from the conserved cysteine through the conserved F or W. The order of the fields is D gene, clone size, V gene, J gene, CDR3 DNA, CDR3 protein. A D gene is named only where the DNA matches it firmly. Clone size is shown for a subset of rows, as once, few, many or a class of expanded clone.

D gene: .; clone size: .; V gene: TRBV12-5; J gene: TRBJ2-1; CDR3 DNA: TGTGCTAGTGGCCGCCGTTCTACCCCCGGGGGCAATGAGCAGTTCTTC; CDR3 protein: CASGRRSTPGGNEQFF
D gene: .; clone size: .; V gene: TRBV19; J gene: TRBJ1-2; CDR3 DNA: TGTGCCAGTAATCGCCGGGGGTATGGCTACACCTTC; CDR3 protein: CASNRRGYGYTF
D gene: TRBD1; clone size: .; V gene: TRBV7-8; J gene: TRBJ1-1; CDR3 DNA: TGTGCCAGCAGCCTCAGGACAGGGGGGAACACTGAAGCTTTCTTT; CDR3 protein: CASSLRTGGNTEAFF
D gene: .; clone size: .; V gene: TRBV29-1; J gene: TRBJ2-1; CDR3 DNA: TGCAGCGTTGGGCGGGCCACCTACAATGAGCAGTTCTTC; CDR3 protein: CSVGRATYNEQFF
D gene: .; clone size: .; V gene: TRBV15; J gene: TRBJ2-7; CDR3 DNA: TGTGCCACCAGCAGAGATTTAGGAGACTACGAGCAGTACTTC; CDR3 protein: CATSRDLGDYEQYF
D gene: TRBD1; clone size: .; V gene: TRBV19; J gene: TRBJ1-2; CDR3 DNA: TGTGCCAGTAGTATTGGGATGGCAGGGGGCGCGGGCTACACCTTC; CDR3 protein: CASSIGMAGGAGYTF
D gene: .; clone size: .; V gene: TRBV3-1/TRBV3-2; J gene: TRBJ2-7; CDR3 DNA: TGTGCCAGCAGTCGCTTCGATCAGGACTACGAGCAGTACTTC; CDR3 protein: CASSRFDQDYEQYF
D gene: .; clone size: .; V gene: TRBV2; J gene: TRBJ1-2; CDR3 DNA: TGTGCCAGCAGTGAAGGATGGGAGCTTGGCTACACCTTC; CDR3 protein: CASSEGWELGYTF
D gene: .; clone size: .; V gene: TRBV28; J gene: TRBJ1-3; CDR3 DNA: TGTGCCAGCAGGAGGAGCTCTGGAAACACCATATATTTT; CDR3 protein: CASRRSSGNTIYF
D gene: TRBD1; clone size: .; V gene: TRBV19; J gene: TRBJ2-5; CDR3 DNA: TGTGCCAGCTCCGGACAGGGCCAGACCCAGTACTTC; CDR3 protein: CASSGQGQTQYF
D gene: .; clone size: few; V gene: TRBV12-3/TRBV12-4; J gene: TRBJ2-3; CDR3 DNA: TGTGCCAGCGGCAGTTTATCAGCAGATACGCAGTATTTT; CDR3 protein: CASGSLSADTQYF
D gene: .; clone size: .; V gene: TRBV7-9; J gene: TRBJ1-5; CDR3 DNA: TGTGCCAGCAGCTTAGAGGGGGGGCCGGAGCCCCAGCATTTT; CDR3 protein: CASSLEGGPEPQHF
D gene: .; clone size: once; V gene: TRBV6-2/TRBV6-3; J gene: TRBJ2-3; CDR3 DNA: TGTGCCAGCAGCCAAACTAGTATCACGCAGTATTTT; CDR3 protein: CASSQTSITQYF
D gene: TRBD1; clone size: .; V gene: TRBV19; J gene: TRBJ1-5; CDR3 DNA: TGTGCCAGTAGTCCCGACAGGGTTAATCAGCCCCAGCATTTT; CDR3 protein: CASSPDRVNQPQHF
D gene: .; clone size: .; V gene: TRBV20-1; J gene: TRBJ1-1; CDR3 DNA: TGCAGTGCTAGTGGGGGCCAGGGCGACCTGGGGGCTTTCTTT; CDR3 protein: CSASGGQGDLGAFF
D gene: TRBD1; clone size: .; V gene: TRBV30; J gene: TRBJ2-7; CDR3 DNA: TGTGCCTTTTACGGGACAGGGCTCAACGAGCAGTACTTC; CDR3 protein: CAFYGTGLNEQYF
D gene: .; clone size: .; V gene: TRBV28; J gene: TRBJ1-5; CDR3 DNA: TGTGCCAGCAGTTTTGCAGGGGAAAATCAGCCCCAGCATTTT; CDR3 protein: CASSFAGENQPQHF
D gene: TRBD2; clone size: .; V gene: TRBV5-1; J gene: TRBJ2-1; CDR3 DNA: TGCGCCAGCAGCCTTGACATGGTGACTAGCGGGGGGCCGGGTGAGCAGTTCTTC; CDR3 protein: CASSLDMVTSGGPGEQFF
D gene: .; clone size: few; V gene: TRBV7-2; J gene: TRBJ1-2; CDR3 DNA: TGTGCCAGCAGCCCTATGGGCCGTGGCTACACCTTC; CDR3 protein: CASSPMGRGYTF
D gene: .; clone size: .; V gene: TRBV10-2; J gene: TRBJ1-6; CDR3 DNA: TGCGCCAGCAGTGAGGGGCAGGTACCGAGCTCCTATAATTCACCCCTCCACTTT; CDR3 protein: CASSEGQVPSSYNSPLHF
D gene: .; clone size: .; V gene: TRBV11-2; J gene: TRBJ2-3; CDR3 DNA: TGTGCCAGCAGCTCCCCGGCAGGGGGCACAGATACGCAGTATTTT; CDR3 protein: CASSSPAGGTDTQYF
D gene: TRBD1; clone size: .; V gene: TRBV5-6; J gene: TRBJ2-1; CDR3 DNA: TGTGCCAGCAGCTTCCCACAGGGGGCCTACAATGAGCAGTTCTTC; CDR3 protein: CASSFPQGAYNEQFF
D gene: .; clone size: .; V gene: TRBV18; J gene: TRBJ2-7; CDR3 DNA: TGTGCCAGCTCACCACCGGCCAATCGTAACGAGCAGTACTTC; CDR3 protein: CASSPPANRNEQYF
D gene: .; clone size: .; V gene: TRBV19; J gene: TRBJ2-3; CDR3 DNA: TGTGCCAGTAGTATAAGGGGGGATACGCAGTATTTT; CDR3 protein: CASSIRGDTQYF
D gene: TRBD1; clone size: .; V gene: TRBV10-3; J gene: TRBJ2-7; CDR3 DNA: TGTGCCATCAGGGACCGAAGACAGGGGGGCTACGAGCAGTACTTC; CDR3 protein: CAIRDRRQGGYEQYF
D gene: TRBD1; clone size: .; V gene: TRBV13; J gene: TRBJ1-2; CDR3 DNA: TGTGCCAGCAGCCTCCAGGGGGCCGGCTATGGCTACACCTTC; CDR3 protein: CASSLQGAGYGYTF
D gene: .; clone size: .; V gene: TRBV14; J gene: TRBJ2-3; CDR3 DNA: TGTGCCAGCAGCCAAGAATTCGCGGGATGGGGCACAGATACGCAGTATTTT; CDR3 protein: CASSQEFAGWGTDTQYF
D gene: .; clone size: .; V gene: TRBV5-1; J gene: TRBJ1-2; CDR3 DNA: TGCGCCAGCAGCTTGGTGGTAGGGAGTAACTATGGCTACACCTTC; CDR3 protein: CASSLVVGSNYGYTF
D gene: TRBD2; clone size: .; V gene: TRBV6-5; J gene: TRBJ2-7; CDR3 DNA: TGTGCCAGCAGTATAAATAGCGGGAGTCGGTACGAGCAGTACTTC; CDR3 protein: CASSINSGSRYEQYF
D gene: .; clone size: .; V gene: TRBV20-1; J gene: TRBJ1-1; CDR3 DNA: TGCAGTGCTAGTAATGGGGGCAGGGCGAACACTGAAGCTTTCTTT; CDR3 protein: CSASNGGRANTEAFF
D gene: TRBD1; clone size: .; V gene: TRBV6-6; J gene: TRBJ1-1; CDR3 DNA: TGTGCCAGCAGTTCAGGGGGTCTCACTGAAGCTTTCTTT; CDR3 protein: CASSSGGLTEAFF
D gene: TRBD1; clone size: .; V gene: TRBV5-1; J gene: TRBJ1-1; CDR3 DNA: TGCGCCAGCAGCTGGGGACAGGGAGATCGGACTGAAGCTTTCTTT; CDR3 protein: CASSWGQGDRTEAFF
D gene: TRBD1; clone size: .; V gene: TRBV27; J gene: TRBJ1-5; CDR3 DNA: TGTGCCAGCTCAGGGGGCGGGCAGCCCCAGCATTTT; CDR3 protein: CASSGGGQPQHF
D gene: .; clone size: .; V gene: TRBV28; J gene: TRBJ2-1; CDR3 DNA: TGTGCCAGCAGAGCCAGCTTACGGGGCTCCTACAATGAGCAGTTCTTC; CDR3 protein: CASRASLRGSYNEQFF
D gene: TRBD1; clone size: .; V gene: TRBV5-1; J gene: TRBJ2-2; CDR3 DNA: TGCGCCAGCAGCCCCGGGACAGGGTTTTCCGGGGAGCTGTTTTTT; CDR3 protein: CASSPGTGFSGELFF
D gene: TRBD1; clone size: .; V gene: TRBV3-1/TRBV3-2; J gene: TRBJ1-6; CDR3 DNA: TGTGCCAGCAGCCTGGGACAGGTTAAGTCACCCCTCCACTTT; CDR3 protein: CASSLGQVKSPLHF
D gene: TRBD2; clone size: .; V gene: TRBV27; J gene: TRBJ2-1; CDR3 DNA: TGTGCCAGCAGTTTATCCTCGGGAGGGTCGAGTGAGCAGTTCTTC; CDR3 protein: CASSLSSGGSSEQFF
D gene: TRBD1; clone size: .; V gene: TRBV29-1; J gene: TRBJ2-3; CDR3 DNA: TGCAGCGTCCCAAGGACAGGCGTAGATACGCAGTATTTT; CDR3 protein: CSVPRTGVDTQYF
D gene: .; clone size: once; V gene: TRBV6-5; J gene: TRBJ2-5; CDR3 DNA: TGTGCCAGCACCACGGACAGAGAGACCCAGTACTTC; CDR3 protein: CASTTDRETQYF
D gene: TRBD1; clone size: .; V gene: TRBV6-5; J gene: TRBJ1-2; CDR3 DNA: TGTGCCAGCAGTCGACGGGACAGGGGTGGCTACACCTTC; CDR3 protein: CASSRRDRGGYTF
D gene: .; clone size: .; V gene: TRBV5-4; J gene: TRBJ1-1; CDR3 DNA: TGTGCCAGCAGCGAGGCGGGACGATCCCGTGGCGCTGAAGCTTTCTTT; CDR3 protein: CASSEAGRSRGAEAFF
D gene: TRBD1; clone size: .; V gene: TRBV9; J gene: TRBJ1-2; CDR3 DNA: TGTGCCAGCAGCGTAGCTGTGGGGACAGGTGTTTACACCTTC; CDR3 protein: CASSVAVGTGVYTF
D gene: TRBD1; clone size: .; V gene: TRBV11-2; J gene: TRBJ1-6; CDR3 DNA: TGTGCCAGCAGCCAGGAGGGGACAGGGGGTAATTCACCCCTCCACTTT; CDR3 protein: CASSQEGTGGNSPLHF
D gene: .; clone size: once; V gene: TRBV4-2; J gene: TRBJ1-1; CDR3 DNA: TGTGCCAGCAGCCAAGGGACGGGGGGGAACACTGAAGCTTTCTTT; CDR3 protein: CASSQGTGGNTEAFF
D gene: TRBD1; clone size: .; V gene: TRBV11-2; J gene: TRBJ1-6; CDR3 DNA: TGTGCCAGCAGCTTAAGGGTGACAGGGTTCTCACCCCTCCACTTT; CDR3 protein: CASSLRVTGFSPLHF
D gene: .; clone size: .; V gene: TRBV5-1; J gene: TRBJ2-2; CDR3 DNA: TGCGCCAGCAGCTTGCCCCCGGCGAACACCGGGGAGCTGTTTTTT; CDR3 protein: CASSLPPANTGELFF
D gene: .; clone size: .; V gene: TRBV6-2/TRBV6-3; J gene: TRBJ1-5; CDR3 DNA: TGTGCCAGCAGTTACTCGAGCTCCCTATTAAATCAGCCCCAGCATTTT; CDR3 protein: CASSYSSSLLNQPQHF
D gene: TRBD1; clone size: .; V gene: TRBV5-4; J gene: TRBJ1-2; CDR3 DNA: TGTGCCAGCAGCGTTAGGGACAGCGCTAACTATGGCTACACCTTC; CDR3 protein: CASSVRDSANYGYTF
D gene: .; clone size: .; V gene: TRBV7-9; J gene: TRBJ2-1; CDR3 DNA: TGTGCCAGCAGCCCTGTGGGCTACTACAATGAGCAGTTCTTC; CDR3 protein: CASSPVGYYNEQFF
D gene: .; clone size: .; V gene: TRBV7-2; J gene: TRBJ1-2; CDR3 DNA: TGTGCCAGCAGCCACGACAGGAACTATGGCTACACCTTC; CDR3 protein: CASSHDRNYGYTF
D gene: TRBD1; clone size: once; V gene: TRBV6-5; J gene: TRBJ2-1; CDR3 DNA: TGTGCCAGCAGTTACAAGTGGGACAGGAGGGACAATGAGCAGTTCTTC; CDR3 protein: CASSYKWDRRDNEQFF
D gene: TRBD1; clone size: .; V gene: TRBV14; J gene: TRBJ2-2; CDR3 DNA: TGTGCCAGCAGCTCTTGGGACAGGAGCACCGGGGAGCTGTTTTTT; CDR3 protein: CASSSWDRSTGELFF
D gene: .; clone size: .; V gene: TRBV4-1; J gene: TRBJ1-1; CDR3 DNA: TGCGCCAGCAGTCAAGTGGGCTTCGCTGAAGCTTTCTTT; CDR3 protein: CASSQVGFAEAFF
D gene: .; clone size: .; V gene: TRBV28; J gene: TRBJ1-6; CDR3 DNA: TGTGCCAGCAGTTTATTAAATTCACCCCTCCACTTT; CDR3 protein: CASSLLNSPLHF
D gene: .; clone size: .; V gene: TRBV6-5; J gene: TRBJ1-2; CDR3 DNA: TGTGCCAGCAGCCCAATGGGAGGCGTAAATGGCTACACCTTC; CDR3 protein: CASSPMGGVNGYTF
D gene: TRBD1; clone size: .; V gene: TRBV11-3; J gene: TRBJ2-2; CDR3 DNA: TGTGCCAGCGCCCAGGGGGCGGTGACCGGGGAGCTGTTTTTT; CDR3 protein: CASAQGAVTGELFF
D gene: .; clone size: .; V gene: TRBV28; J gene: TRBJ1-5; CDR3 DNA: TGTGCCAGCTCCAGGGTCGCGCCCCAGCATTTT; CDR3 protein: CASSRVAPQHF
D gene: .; clone size: .; V gene: TRBV3-1/TRBV3-2; J gene: TRBJ1-5; CDR3 DNA: TGTGCCAGCAGCCAAAAAACAGGGCAGCCCCAGCATTTT; CDR3 protein: CASSQKTGQPQHF